This T cell receptor (beta chain) was sequenced during a study of cytomegalovirus exposure and HLA in healthy donors (dated by TCRdb to the late 2010s). As for the study more broadly: In an earlier analysis of 587 of the donors, under 300 Gb of sequence data and 95 million to 130 million unique TCR beta sequences from roughly 180 million T cells were reported. Genome-wide SNP genotypes for about 55% of the roughly 670 donors were used in a later genetic analysis, which treated that subset as a discovery cohort. Along with the roughly 700-subject first cohort, a separate validation cohort of more than 90 different subjects was used. The study used immunosequencing to profile the T cell repertoires of more than 650 subjects and linked those repertoires to cytomegalovirus serostatus. Every repertoire in the discovery cohort had been generated on one and the same sequencing platform. Among 300 to 500 genotyped donors of the cohort, an average of around 250,000 unique TCR beta nucleotide sequences was sequenced per donor, of which about 19% were non-productive. The number of donors typed differed by locus, with about 629-630 for A, B, C, DRB1 and DQB1, 522 for DQA1, 606 for DPA1, and about 450 for DPB1. Donor age, sex, ethnicity and CMV serostatus were compiled together with the repertoire data. The study aimed to test whether cataloging public T cell receptors could reveal signatures of past pathogen exposure. Roughly 5 DR-DQ haplotypes were handled as single units for association and clustering because linkage in the cohort was strong. An early release covering 500 to 750 HLA-typed donors comprised around 300 gigabases of sequencing data and 65 million to 100 million unique TCR sequences. A later analysis re-examined previously published TCR beta repertoires from 500 to 700 donors and added high-resolution HLA genotyping to investigate patterns of TCR occurrence. Of the 300 to 500 genotyped donors, less than 90% were placed in the genetic ancestry cluster associated with self-reported Caucasian donors. An earlier analysis of 587 of the donors used high-throughput TCR beta sequencing to judge whether each TCR beta V gene segment behaved as functional or pseudogenic. To predict cytomegalovirus infection status, the study brought together high-throughput TCR immunosequencing, statistical association of individual TCRs with disease status, and machine learning. Both class I and class II loci were covered by HLA typing, at four-digit resolution. The later analysis used no new phenotypic data to find candidate immune exposures, relying instead on TCR beta sequences and their occurrence across donors.

A remark on this clone: Its cognate antigen has yet to be identified. Base qualities are missing; no much larger clone stands one base away.

Results the study describes overall, beyond this receptor: CMV serostatus was the only immune exposure information available for the cohort. The study gave a list of about 150 TCR beta chains associated with cytomegalovirus. In a later analysis, HLA-associated TCR beta chains were found to be more clonally expanded and to have lower generation probabilities than equally common non-associated chains. A further reported finding was that TCR beta sequences accurately predicted the HLA-A and HLA-B alleles for most subjects in the first cohort. A later genetic analysis associated a missense DCLRE1C variant with V-gene and J-gene trimming of TCR beta chains, and an independent cohort replicated the association. Correlated functional status among segregating V segments might be attributable to linkage disequilibrium, but an unknown experimental factor could not be ruled out. Across donors, most TCR sequences were observed very rarely, whereas some public TCRs were present in many individuals. Because counts were too low, 15 to 20 rarely observed V segments, including chromosome 9 orphons, were excluded from the earlier analysis of some 540 of the donors. Specific HLA alleles were associated with 16,951 TCR beta sequences at a false discovery rate of 0.05 in a later analysis. The authors suggested that the approach could potentially be generalized to other disease states and immunological phenotypes. This cohort had only TCR beta chains sequenced, and the lack of alpha or paired-chain data limited which features could be detected. Strong co-occurrence of HLA alleles, especially DR and DQ, made assigning TCR associations to individual alleles difficult. Some IMGT-functional V segments, including TRBV6-2 and TRBV6-3, could not be distinguished by the 87-base-pair reads and were therefore excluded. In a later analysis, the rate of TCR association differed among HLA loci, with DRB1 alleles having the most associated TCRs and HLA-C alleles having the fewest. Presence/absence analyses assumed roughly uniform sequencing depth across donors, an assumption that may not hold. Because some donors lacked HLA typing at each locus, the association tests relied only on the typed subset. A group of highly shared sequence variants was considered likely to be a technical artifact of the sequencing pipeline. In a later analysis, several top co-occurrence clusters were reported to appear linked to parvovirus B19, influenza, CMV and Epstein-Barr virus. According to a later analysis, most CMV-associated TCR beta chains appeared to be HLA-restricted, and the HLA associations seemed to be driven largely by CMV exposure. In an earlier analysis of 450 to 750 of the donors, most TCR beta V segments appeared in productive rearrangements about 87% or about 30% of the time, broadly matching IMGT annotations. A later genetic analysis reported fewer N-insertions in productive TCRs among donors in an Asian-associated ancestry cluster than the roughly 700-donor mean. Three of the identified cytomegalovirus-associated TCR beta chains were confirmed in vitro to be specific for cytomegalovirus antigens. The classifier was reported to diagnose cytomegalovirus status with high specificity and sensitivity in both the original and validation cohorts.

From its cysteine to its phenylalanine, the CDR3 spans 13 amino acids. This entry keeps only the CDR3 DNA: 39 bases, framed from base 1. According to the germline V gene, CDR1 reads SGHTA and CDR2 reads FQGNSA. Relative to germline, V is missing 1 base and J is missing 5 bases, with 1 base of the junction outside any gene match. The cohort consisted of 666 healthy bone marrow donors. Cohort members were all nominally healthy when sampled, although unrecorded immune exposures were likely present. The donor was CMV seronegative and belonged to the group of 352 seronegative cohort members. A peripheral blood sample was provided by each donor, and peripheral blood mononuclear cells were used for TCR beta sequencing. The Qiagen DNeasy Blood Extraction Kit was used to extract genomic DNA from the blood cell samples. The library was generated by the immunoSEQ multiplex PCR assay. For the multiplex PCR, a mixture combining 60 forward primers for TCR Vbeta segments and 13 reverse primers for TCR Jbeta segments was used. The CDR3 region of rearranged TCR beta genes was amplified from genomic DNA with a multiplex PCR assay. Amplified TCR beta libraries were sequenced as 87-base-pair reads on the Illumina HiSeq System. The study's processing was this. A later analysis tallied approximately 87 million unique TCR beta chains across the 666 repertoires, and about 10 million of those chains were shared by two or more donors. To remove PCR and sequencing errors, raw reads were error-corrected and collapsed into unique sequences using a nearest-neighbor algorithm that merged closely related sequences. V, D and J gene segments were assigned by aligning CDR3 sequences to IMGT reference sequences. For a sequence to be retained, at least a six-nucleotide match to both a V gene segment and a J gene segment was required. A rearrangement counted as productive if the CDR3 had no stop codons and remained in frame with V and J, and every other rearrangement counted as non-productive. Following IMGT convention, CDR3 was defined as the stretch from the second conserved V-encoded cysteine to the conserved J-encoded phenylalanine. The earlier analysis of 450 to 750 of the donors excluded any sequence lacking an unambiguous match to a single V gene segment. In an earlier analysis of approximately 550 of the donors, V segments were called functional above 56.7% productive rearrangements and were called segregating when the between-donor standard deviation exceeded 5%. A statistical classification framework was built for diagnosing cytomegalovirus status from the catalog of TCR beta chain sequences. In a later analysis, TCR nucleotide sequences were compared against IMGT/GENE-DB human TR gene sequences so that V and J genes could be assigned. The TCRdist pipeline was used in a later analysis to assign CDR3 sequences and most-parsimonious VDJ recombination scenarios. In a later analysis, each TCR beta chain was defined by its CDR3 amino acid sequence together with its V-gene family, and reads lacking a unique V-gene family were excluded. As a way to deal with suspected cross-contamination and a sequencing artifact, a later analysis dropped nearly 600 nucleotide sequences that were highly shared and had low generation probability. A later analysis calculated a clonal expansion index for each public chain from normalized within-repertoire ranks of inferred template counts. A later analysis computed generation probabilities with a VDJ recombination model fitted to out-of-frame rearrangements, and checked the results against IGoR. In a later analysis, TCR-TCR, TCR-HLA and TCR-CMV co-occurrence was scored with hypergeometric tests, and a repertoire-size bias correction was applied to TCR pairs. To estimate false discovery rates, a later analysis permuted the HLA or CMV assignments 20 times. In a later analysis, co-occurring TCRs were grouped using DBSCAN, with TCRdist sequence similarity added in when clustering inside HLA-allele-positive subsets. For co-occurrence clustering, repertoires with fewer than 30,000 or more than 120,000 public chains were excluded, along with roughly 5 repertoires with anomalous nucleotide sharing. The source is immuneACCESS, and TCRdb retained only in-frame sequences with V and J called. Part of the clones is not carried over; for the studies checked, unresolved V genes explain less than half of this, and the remainder is unexplained. That table gives V, J and clone size, and the DNA gave D and trimming. Across this sample there are around 130,000 clones, with just under 80% seen only once. Approximately 1.6% of the sample rests with the top ten.

This TCR was recovered from a woman aged 18-30 years in good health and CMV-seronegative. Material for sequencing was PBMCs. The V and J segments used are TRBV7-2 and TRBJ2-5, and 7 bases in between align with TRBD2. The CDR3 in this case is CASSLGTRETQYF. The sequenced DNA is TGTGCCAGCAGCTTAGGGACTAGGGAGACCCAGTACTTC.